The 19 T cell receptor beta chains in this list originate from one sample, sequenced in a study of high-grade serous ovarian cancer treatment subgroups. Tumor samples were taken before definitive surgery or chemotherapy. Libraries were prepared by immunoSEQ multiplex PCR; TCRdb keeps only in-frame clonotypes and omits some of them. The sample has around 8,500 clones, 76% seen once. The sample comprised tumor tissue. Receptor source: a human donor with high-grade serous ovarian cancer.

The chain uses TRBV5-1 and TRBJ2-7; possibly TRBD1 or TRBD2 for D (5 bases each). The germline V and J ends were trimmed by 4 bases and 3 bases, with 14 bases remaining between them. CDR3 size: 14 residues. CDR1 is SGHRS, CDR2 YFSETQ, per germline. In DNA, the CDR3 is TGCGCCAGCAGCCTCCGGGACGCGGGCTACGAGCAGTACTTC. Protein: CASSLRDAGYEQYF.

The V gene is TRBV5-1, the J gene TRBJ1-2; D is unclear. The germline gives CDR1 SGHRS, CDR2 YFSETQ. Trimming took off 0 bases at V and 6 bases at J, with 9 bases between the two ends. The CDR3 runs 13 residues. Here the CDR3 reads CASSLGWSDGYTF. CDR3 nucleotide sequence: TGCGCCAGCAGCTTGGGTTGGTCAGATGGCTACACCTTC. Using reference TRBV5-1 and TRBJ1-2 for the parts outside the CDR3, the full variable domain is KAGVTQTPRYLIKTRGQQVTLSCSPISGHRSVSWYQQTPGQGLQFLFEYFSETQRNKGNFPGRFSGRQFSNSRSEMNVSTLELGDSALYLCASSLGWSDGYTFGSGTRLTVV.

The V gene is TRBV28, the J gene TRBJ2-3; D might be TRBD2 (6 bases). This CDR3 spans 15 amino acids. Trimming cost V 7 bases and J 3 bases, with 17 bases left between them. The germline V gene encodes CDR1 MDHEN and CDR2 SYDVKM. The CDR3 protein is CASTSGRAGTDTQYF. The CDR3 DNA is TGTGCCAGCACCTCCGGCCGGGCGGGGACAGATACGCAGTATTTT.

This chain links TRBV5-5 with TRBJ1-2, with TRBD1 matching 9 bases. From germline, CDR1 is SGHKS and CDR2 YYEKEE (reference sequence). The ends lost 3 bases at V and 2 bases at J; junction bases unmatched: 5. CDR3 length equals 15 residues. CDR3 amino acids: CASSSRQGGNYGYTF. In nucleotides, the CDR3 is TGTGCCAGCAGCTCAAGACAGGGGGGAAACTATGGCTACACCTTC.

The chain links TRBV30 to TRBJ2-5; TRBD2 might be the D (5 bases). The CDR3 is 11 amino acids. Between the trimmed V and J ends, which lost 3 bases and 7 bases, there was a span of 9 bases. Germline assignment: CDR1 GTSNPN and CDR2 SVGIG (reference sequence). Here the CDR3 DNA reads TGTGCCTGGAGCGGCGCGGGGACCCAGTACTTC. Its protein is CAWSGAGTQYF.

The chain combines TRBV7-9 with TRBJ1-5, with D hard to call. This CDR3 has 15 residues. Trimming shortened V by 3 bases and J by 0 bases, and 9 bases separated the two germline ends. Germline V gene sequence: CDR1 SEHNR, CDR2 FQNEAQ (reference sequence). The CDR3 is CASSFPGDSNQPQHF. CDR3 in DNA: TGTGCCAGCAGCTTTCCCGGTGATAGCAATCAGCCCCAGCATTTT.

This chain connects TRBV7-9 to TRBJ1-2, with 10 bases that match TRBD1. Germline trimming cut 3 bases from V and 9 bases from J; bases unmatched to any gene: 4. This CDR3 has 13 amino acids. The germline V gene encodes CDR1 SEHNR and CDR2 FQNEAQ (reference sequence). CDR3 region: CASSLGQGRSYTF. CDR3 coding DNA: TGTGCCAGCAGCTTGGGACAGGGGAGAAGCTACACCTTC.

This clone came up a few times. The rearrangement joins TRBV5-1 to TRBJ1-2; the match to TRBD1 covers 9 bases. This CDR3 is built from 14 residues. V was pared by 3 bases and J by 7 bases, with 7 bases of the junction left unmatched. Germline-derived CDR1 and CDR2 are SGHRS and YFSETQ. DNA for the CDR3: TGCGCCAGCAGCTACGAGGGACAGGGCAGTGGCTACACCTTC. Translation gives CASSYEGQGSGYTF.

The rearrangement uses TRBV29-1 and TRBJ2-7; D gene uncertain. This CDR3 is 14 amino acids long. Germline CDR1 reads SQVTM; CDR2 reads ANQGSEA. Between the trimmed V and J ends, which lost 4 bases and 2 bases, there was a span of 15 bases. CDR3 amino acids: CSVGESLSTYEQYF. The CDR3 DNA sequence: TGCAGCGTTGGGGAATCTTTATCCACCTACGAGCAGTACTTC.

V is TRBV6-5 and J is TRBJ2-7; D may be TRBD1 (5 bases). The ends were cut back, 5 bases at V and 6 bases at J, with 11 bases in the middle. Germline V CDR1 and CDR2: MNHEY, SVGAGI. This CDR3 is 12 amino acids long. CDR3 bases: TGTGCCAGCAGTAGCAGGGTACGCGAGCAGTACTTC. Its protein is CASSSRVREQYF.

This clone occurred once. The genes are TRBV11-2 and TRBJ1-2; TRBD1 is a possible D gene (6 bases). The CDR3 extends over 17 amino acids. Trimming removed 5 bases at V and 13 bases at J, with 32 bases between. Germline V gives CDR1 SGHAT, CDR2 FQNNGV. CDR3 sequence: CASSRHGAQTGPPSSTF. In DNA form, the CDR3 reads TGTGCCAGCAGCCGCCACGGGGCCCAAACAGGGCCCCCTTCGTCCACCTTC.

V and J are TRBV14 and TRBJ2-7; the match to TRBD1 covers 8 bases. Trimming at V came to 1 base and at J to 3 bases, leaving 8 bases not matched to a gene. The CDR3 extends over 16 amino acids. The germline V gene encodes CDR1 SGHDN and CDR2 FVKESK. In DNA, the CDR3 is TGTGCCAGCAGCCAAGGCCCACAGGGGGGAGGCTACGAGCAGTACTTC. Translating gives CASSQGPQGGGYEQYF. Complete variable domain (other parts from reference TRBV14 and TRBJ2-7): EAGVTQFPSHSVIEKGQTVTLRCDPISGHDNLYWYRRVMGKEIKFLLHFVKESKQDESGMPNNRFLAERTGGTYSTLKVQPAELEDSGVYFCASSQGPQGGGYEQYFGPGTRLTVT.

This chain uses TRBV2 with TRBJ2-3; D is perhaps TRBD1 (5 bases). Germline V CDR1 and CDR2: SNHLY, FYNNEI. CDR3 length equals 12 residues. The V gene lost 4 bases and the J gene lost 5 bases, with 7 bases spanning the gap. The CDR3 DNA follows: TGTGCCAGCAGTGTGGGGCAAGATACGCAGTATTTT. It specifies CASSVGQDTQYF.

The sample holds a few counts of this clone. The chain employs TRBV18 and TRBJ2-1; D gene uncertain. The CDR3 extends over 13 amino acids. The V end was cut by 6 bases, the J end by 3 bases, with 9 bases between. Germline CDR1 KGHSH, CDR2 LQKENI. The CDR3 DNA is TGTGCCAGCTCTAATACGTTCTACAATGAGCAGTTCTTC. Encoded protein: CASSNTFYNEQFF.

This clone is a singleton in its sample. This chain links TRBV29-1 with TRBJ2-5; D not certain. The germline V and J ends were trimmed by 0 bases and 5 bases, with 7 bases remaining between them. Germline assignment: CDR1 SQVTM and CDR2 ANQGSEA. CDR3 size: 12 residues. Written as DNA, the CDR3 is TGCAGCGTTGAAGATCTTGTGGAGACCCAGTACTTC. It specifies CSVEDLVETQYF.

V is TRBV5-1 and J is TRBJ1-4, with 7 bases matching TRBD1. There are 15 residues in the CDR3. Germline CDR1 reads SGHRS; CDR2 reads YFSETQ. Trimming cost V 4 bases and J 4 bases; bases outside gene matches: 7. The CDR3 DNA sequence: TGCGCCAGCAGCGCGGGGGACAGCGGTAATGAAAAACTGTTTTTT. It is translated as CASSAGDSGNEKLFF. Complete variable domain (other parts from reference TRBV5-1 and TRBJ1-4): KAGVTQTPRYLIKTRGQQVTLSCSPISGHRSVSWYQQTPGQGLQFLFEYFSETQRNKGNFPGRFSGRQFSNSRSEMNVSTLELGDSALYLCASSAGDSGNEKLFFGSGTQLSVL.

The genes are TRBV9 and TRBJ1-3, with 8 nucleotides matching TRBD1. The CDR3 has 15 residues. Germline lookup yields CDR1 SGDLS and CDR2 YYNGEE. With V trimmed by 5 bases and J by 8 bases, 12 bases remained unmatched. The chain's CDR3 is CASRIFVRGLDTIYF. In DNA, the CDR3 is TGTGCCAGCAGGATCTTTGTCAGGGGGCTGGACACCATATATTTT.

This clone was counted a few times. The V call is TRBV7-2, the J call TRBJ1-2; D gene uncertain. This CDR3 comprises 15 residues. V was pared by 5 bases and J by 3 bases, with 16 bases between. Germline V lookup: CDR1 SGHTA, CDR2 FQGNSA. The CDR3 protein is CASSPRTTDYYGYTF. CDR3 nucleotides: TGTGCCAGCAGCCCACGGACTACAGACTACTATGGCTACACCTTC.

This chain links TRBV12-5 with TRBJ2-5, with 9 nucleotides matching TRBD2. This CDR3 contains 13 residues. V lost 4 bases and J lost 11; bases outside the gene matches: 8. CDR1 and CDR2 from the germline V gene are LGHNT and FRNRAP. The CDR3 reads CASGSGTSILQYF. The DNA of the CDR3 is TGTGCTAGTGGTTCCGGGACTAGCATTTTACAGTACTTC. The whole variable domain, filled in from reference TRBV12-5 and TRBJ2-5, reads DARVTQTPRHKVTEMGQEVTMRCQPILGHNTVFWYRQTMMQGLELLAYFRNRAPLDDSGMPKDRFSAEMPDATLATLKIQPSEPRDSAVYFCASGSGTSILQYFGPGTRLLVL.